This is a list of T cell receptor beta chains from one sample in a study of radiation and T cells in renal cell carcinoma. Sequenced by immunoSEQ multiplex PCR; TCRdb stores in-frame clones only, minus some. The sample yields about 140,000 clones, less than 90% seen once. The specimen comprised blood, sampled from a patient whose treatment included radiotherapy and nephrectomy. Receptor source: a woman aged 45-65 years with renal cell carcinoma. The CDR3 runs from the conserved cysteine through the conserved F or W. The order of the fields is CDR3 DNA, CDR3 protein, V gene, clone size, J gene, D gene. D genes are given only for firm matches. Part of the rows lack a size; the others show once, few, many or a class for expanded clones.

cdr3_nt: TGTGCCAGCAGTTTCCAGGGGGGCGAGCAGTACTTC; cdr3_aa: CASSFQGGEQYF; v_call: TRBV28; clone_size: NA; j_call: TRBJ2-7; d_call: NA
cdr3_nt: TGCGCCAGCAGCTTGGGGCCGGGACTCCCAATGAACACTGAAGCTTTCTTT; cdr3_aa: CASSLGPGLPMNTEAFF; v_call: TRBV5-1; clone_size: once; j_call: TRBJ1-1; d_call: NA
cdr3_nt: TGTGCCAGTAGTAATGGACACTCCTACGAGCAGTACTTC; cdr3_aa: CASSNGHSYEQYF; v_call: TRBV19; clone_size: NA; j_call: TRBJ2-7; d_call: NA
cdr3_nt: TGTGCCAGCTCACCACAGGGACTTACAGATACGCAGTATTTT; cdr3_aa: CASSPQGLTDTQYF; v_call: TRBV18; clone_size: NA; j_call: TRBJ2-3; d_call: NA
cdr3_nt: TGTGCCAGCAGCTTAGGGCAGAACACTGAAGCTTTCTTT; cdr3_aa: CASSLGQNTEAFF; v_call: TRBV7-7; clone_size: NA; j_call: TRBJ1-1; d_call: NA
cdr3_nt: TGTGCCAGCAGCGTCACTAGCGGGAGAACCGGGGAGCTGTTTTTT; cdr3_aa: CASSVTSGRTGELFF; v_call: TRBV11-1; clone_size: NA; j_call: TRBJ2-2; d_call: TRBD2
cdr3_nt: TGTGCCAGCAGTTACTCGTCGGGAGGGGCCTACGAGCAGTACTTC; cdr3_aa: CASSYSSGGAYEQYF; v_call: TRBV6-5; clone_size: once; j_call: TRBJ2-7; d_call: TRBD2
cdr3_nt: TGTGCCAGCAGCGCGGTTGGGGGTAGTGGCTACACCTTC; cdr3_aa: CASSAVGGSGYTF; v_call: TRBV5-4; clone_size: NA; j_call: TRBJ1-2; d_call: NA
cdr3_nt: TGTGCCAGCAGCTTAGATCTACGGGGGGGCCCAGATACGCAGTATTTT; cdr3_aa: CASSLDLRGGPDTQYF; v_call: TRBV11-2; clone_size: NA; j_call: TRBJ2-3; d_call: TRBD2
cdr3_nt: TGTGCCAGCAGTGAATCCTTTCTGTTGGGTGAAAAACTGTTTTTT; cdr3_aa: CASSESFLLGEKLFF; v_call: TRBV2; clone_size: NA; j_call: TRBJ1-4; d_call: NA
cdr3_nt: TGTGCCAGCAGCTTACATGCGCCGGGAAACATTCAGTACTTC; cdr3_aa: CASSLHAPGNIQYF; v_call: TRBV5-4; clone_size: once; j_call: TRBJ2-4; d_call: NA
cdr3_nt: TGCGCCAGCAGCCCTGGGACTAGCGGGACTAGCACAGATACGCAGTATTTT; cdr3_aa: CASSPGTSGTSTDTQYF; v_call: TRBV4-1; clone_size: once; j_call: TRBJ2-3; d_call: TRBD2
cdr3_nt: TGCAGTGCTAGTCAGACTGAAGCTTTCTTT; cdr3_aa: CSASQTEAFF; v_call: TRBV20-1; clone_size: few; j_call: TRBJ1-1; d_call: NA
cdr3_nt: TGTGCCAGCAGCTTAGCCGGGACAGGGGTGATTTCGGGTGGCTACACCTTC; cdr3_aa: CASSLAGTGVISGGYTF; v_call: TRBV7-2; clone_size: NA; j_call: TRBJ1-2; d_call: TRBD1
cdr3_nt: TGCGCCAGCAGCCAAGGCTACCTAGCGGGAGGGTCCGATACGCAGTATTTT; cdr3_aa: CASSQGYLAGGSDTQYF; v_call: TRBV4-1; clone_size: NA; j_call: TRBJ2-3; d_call: TRBD2
cdr3_nt: TGTGCCAGCAGCCCGAAGGACAGGGGAAGCATAGACACTGAAGCTTTCTTT; cdr3_aa: CASSPKDRGSIDTEAFF; v_call: TRBV5-4; clone_size: NA; j_call: TRBJ1-1; d_call: TRBD1
cdr3_nt: TGCGCCAGCAGCCTGGGGGACAGCTACTATGGCTACACCTTC; cdr3_aa: CASSLGDSYYGYTF; v_call: TRBV5-1; clone_size: medium-sized; j_call: TRBJ1-2; d_call: TRBD1
cdr3_nt: TGTGCCAGCAGCTCGGGGCATGCAACTAATGAAAAACTGTTTTTT; cdr3_aa: CASSSGHATNEKLFF; v_call: TRBV7-9; clone_size: NA; j_call: TRBJ1-4; d_call: NA
cdr3_nt: TGCAGCGTACGCGGGGGCCTACAAGAGACCCAGTACTTC; cdr3_aa: CSVRGGLQETQYF; v_call: TRBV29-1; clone_size: NA; j_call: TRBJ2-5; d_call: NA
cdr3_nt: TGTGCCAGCAGCTTAGCGCCAGGGGAGAATTCACCCCTCCACTTT; cdr3_aa: CASSLAPGENSPLHF; v_call: TRBV7-2; clone_size: NA; j_call: TRBJ1-6; d_call: NA
cdr3_nt: TGTGCCAGCAGCGTAGGGGCAGCCATGGCTAACTATGGCTACACCTTC; cdr3_aa: CASSVGAAMANYGYTF; v_call: TRBV9; clone_size: NA; j_call: TRBJ1-2; d_call: NA
cdr3_nt: TGTGCCAGCAGCCCTCGGTTGGGGGAGGGCCAAGAGACCCAGTACTTC; cdr3_aa: CASSPRLGEGQETQYF; v_call: TRBV28; clone_size: NA; j_call: TRBJ2-5; d_call: TRBD2
cdr3_nt: TGTGCCATGCCGACAGGGAGAAAGGAAGGGAATGGCTACACCTTC; cdr3_aa: CAMPTGRKEGNGYTF; v_call: TRBV2; clone_size: NA; j_call: TRBJ1-2; d_call: TRBD1
cdr3_nt: TGTGCCAGCAGTGAACCCCAGGAGTCTTTCCCCGGGGACACCGGGGAGCTGTTTTTT; cdr3_aa: CASSEPQESFPGDTGELFF; v_call: TRBV2; clone_size: once; j_call: TRBJ2-2; d_call: NA
cdr3_nt: TGTGCCAGCAGCGTAGCCCCGGACAGGGCTGGAGAGCAGTACTTC; cdr3_aa: CASSVAPDRAGEQYF; v_call: TRBV9; clone_size: NA; j_call: TRBJ2-7; d_call: TRBD1
cdr3_nt: TGTGCCAGCAGCCGCCGGGGCAGGGGTATTACGAACACCATATATTTT; cdr3_aa: CASSRRGRGITNTIYF; v_call: TRBV7-8; clone_size: NA; j_call: TRBJ1-3; d_call: NA
cdr3_nt: TGCGCCAGCAGCTCTAGCGGGAGGGCCCTCTCCTACAATGAGCAGTTCTTC; cdr3_aa: CASSSSGRALSYNEQFF; v_call: TRBV5-1; clone_size: NA; j_call: TRBJ2-1; d_call: TRBD2
cdr3_nt: TGTGCCAGCAGCTTCCAGGGCCGAGATACGCAGTATTTT; cdr3_aa: CASSFQGRDTQYF; v_call: TRBV5-4; clone_size: NA; j_call: TRBJ2-3; d_call: NA
cdr3_nt: TGTGCCAGCAGCTTAGAATTTAGCTACGAGCAGTACTTC; cdr3_aa: CASSLEFSYEQYF; v_call: TRBV7-9; clone_size: NA; j_call: TRBJ2-7; d_call: NA
cdr3_nt: TGCGCCAGCAGCCAAGATACAACCTCTGGGGCCAACGTCCTGACTTTC; cdr3_aa: CASSQDTTSGANVLTF; v_call: TRBV4-3; clone_size: few; j_call: TRBJ2-6; d_call: NA
cdr3_nt: TGTGCCAGCAGCCTGTTTAGCGGGGGGTTCACAGATACGCAGTATTTT; cdr3_aa: CASSLFSGGFTDTQYF; v_call: TRBV11-2; clone_size: NA; j_call: TRBJ2-3; d_call: TRBD2
cdr3_nt: TGCGCCAGCAGTGAGTCCGGAAGACAAGAGACCCAGTACTTC; cdr3_aa: CASSESGRQETQYF; v_call: TRBV10-1; clone_size: NA; j_call: TRBJ2-5; d_call: NA
cdr3_nt: TGTGCCAGCAGTTTCGGGACAGTCTCTGGAAACACCATATATTTT; cdr3_aa: CASSFGTVSGNTIYF; v_call: TRBV6-6; clone_size: NA; j_call: TRBJ1-3; d_call: TRBD1
cdr3_nt: TGCGCCAGCAGGATAACTCCTTCTGGGGCCAACGTCCTGACTTTC; cdr3_aa: CASRITPSGANVLTF; v_call: TRBV5-1; clone_size: NA; j_call: TRBJ2-6; d_call: NA
cdr3_nt: TGTGCCAGCAGCCAGGGGGCCGCCTTGAGCTCCTACAATGAGCAGTTCTTC; cdr3_aa: CASSQGAALSSYNEQFF; v_call: TRBV5-4; clone_size: NA; j_call: TRBJ2-1; d_call: TRBD1
cdr3_nt: TGTGCCAGCAGCCGGTCCGGGGTAGAGACCCAGTACTTC; cdr3_aa: CASSRSGVETQYF; v_call: TRBV5-6; clone_size: NA; j_call: TRBJ2-5; d_call: NA
cdr3_nt: TGTGCCAGCAGCTCGGGGGGACAGTCTCTTTATGGCTACACCTTC; cdr3_aa: CASSSGGQSLYGYTF; v_call: TRBV7-2; clone_size: NA; j_call: TRBJ1-2; d_call: TRBD1
cdr3_nt: TGTGCCAGCAGCCGTCCTACGGGGGAGATCACAGATACGCAGTATTTT; cdr3_aa: CASSRPTGEITDTQYF; v_call: TRBV5-4; clone_size: once; j_call: TRBJ2-3; d_call: NA
cdr3_nt: TGTGCCAGCAGTTCCTTCCTTCCAGGGGCTTCGTACGAGCAGTACTTC; cdr3_aa: CASSSFLPGASYEQYF; v_call: TRBV28; clone_size: NA; j_call: TRBJ2-7; d_call: NA
cdr3_nt: TGTGCCAGCAGCTTGGAAAATCGGGGGGAGCTGTTTTTT; cdr3_aa: CASSLENRGELFF; v_call: TRBV5-6; clone_size: NA; j_call: TRBJ2-2; d_call: NA
cdr3_nt: TGTGCCAGCAGCGACGACAGGGAAGGGAACACCATATATTTT; cdr3_aa: CASSDDREGNTIYF; v_call: TRBV2; clone_size: NA; j_call: TRBJ1-3; d_call: TRBD1
cdr3_nt: TGTGCCAGCAGTTACGGAAGGGGTGGGACAGATACGCAGTATTTT; cdr3_aa: CASSYGRGGTDTQYF; v_call: TRBV6-5; clone_size: NA; j_call: TRBJ2-3; d_call: NA
cdr3_nt: TGTGCCAGCAAGATTATCCGGTATAGCAATCAGCCCCAGCATTTT; cdr3_aa: CASKIIRYSNQPQHF; v_call: TRBV9; clone_size: NA; j_call: TRBJ1-5; d_call: NA
cdr3_nt: TGTGCCAGTAGTAGGAGCGGGGCCAGGGGCGGGGAGCTGTTTTTT; cdr3_aa: CASSRSGARGGELFF; v_call: TRBV19; clone_size: NA; j_call: TRBJ2-2; d_call: NA
cdr3_nt: TGTGCCAGCAGCTTAGTATTGTCGGACGAGCAGTACTTC; cdr3_aa: CASSLVLSDEQYF; v_call: TRBV7-8; clone_size: NA; j_call: TRBJ2-7; d_call: NA
cdr3_nt: TGTGCCAGCATCTTGGGATTAAACTATGGCTACACCTTC; cdr3_aa: CASILGLNYGYTF; v_call: TRBV6-1; clone_size: NA; j_call: TRBJ1-2; d_call: NA
cdr3_nt: TGTGCCAGCAGATCCGGGACTAGCGGTTTCCCCCAGTACTTC; cdr3_aa: CASRSGTSGFPQYF; v_call: TRBV2; clone_size: once; j_call: TRBJ2-5; d_call: TRBD2
cdr3_nt: TGCGCCAGCAGCCCGACAGGGGGCCAGGTCAATGAGCAGTTCTTC; cdr3_aa: CASSPTGGQVNEQFF; v_call: TRBV4-1; clone_size: NA; j_call: TRBJ2-1; d_call: TRBD1
cdr3_nt: TGTGCCAGCAGCTTAGGGACAGGCCTCTACGAGCAGTACTTC; cdr3_aa: CASSLGTGLYEQYF; v_call: TRBV13; clone_size: NA; j_call: TRBJ2-7; d_call: NA
cdr3_nt: TGTGCCAGCAGCTCAGGAGGAACCCAGTACTTC; cdr3_aa: CASSSGGTQYF; v_call: TRBV7-9; clone_size: once; j_call: TRBJ2-5; d_call: NA
cdr3_nt: TGTGCCAGCAGCCCTGGGGACAGGGGGCGCCAAGAGACCCAGTACTTC; cdr3_aa: CASSPGDRGRQETQYF; v_call: TRBV7-9; clone_size: NA; j_call: TRBJ2-5; d_call: TRBD1